Below are 32 T cell receptor beta chains sequenced from a single sample in a study of vaccination effects on CD4 cells after COVID-19. TCRdb's copy holds only in-frame clones and misses some; the assay was immunoSEQ multiplex PCR. The sample lists around 50,000 clones; over 60% were seen once. These receptors have no identified antigens. Investigators separated out CD4+ T cells once 9 to 11 days of culture had passed. This person's SARS-CoV-2 infection, confirmed by PCR, occurred between March and December 2020. Vaccine administered to participants consisted of two doses of either BNT162b2 or mRNA-1273. The sample in question was CD4+ T cells from PBMCs cultured without peptide, obtained after COVID-19 vaccination. The receptors originated from a human donor who had a prior SARS-CoV-2 infection.

This rearrangement joins TRBV6-5 to TRBJ1-4; TRBD1 matches 7 bases. This CDR3 spans 14 amino acids. CDR1 and CDR2 from the germline V gene are MNHEY and SVGAGI. V was clipped by 6 bases and J by 7 bases; unmatched bases: 8. The CDR3: CASRPDREGEKLFF. CDR3 DNA sequence: TGTGCCAGCAGGCCAGACAGGGAAGGTGAAAAACTGTTTTTT.

The chain carries TRBV19 and TRBJ1-3; D is uncertain. The CDR3 consists of 17 residues. The germline V gene has CDR1 LNHDA and CDR2 SQIVND (reference sequence). V was pared by 5 bases and J by 2 bases, with 19 bases between. The chain's CDR3 is CASSSPSGATTGNTIYF. DNA for the CDR3: TGTGCCAGTAGTTCCCCCTCGGGTGCAACCACTGGAAACACCATATATTTT.

The chain employs TRBV6-1 and TRBJ2-1, with 11 bases lining up with TRBD2. Germline V gene sequence: CDR1 MNHNS, CDR2 SASEGT. V lost 2 bases and J lost 7; bases outside the gene matches: 7. This CDR3 has 16 residues. DNA for the CDR3: TGTGCCAGCAGTGAATTCTGGCTAGCGGGAGGAAATGAGCAGTTCTTC. Residues: CASSEFWLAGGNEQFF.

The gene calls are TRBV2 and TRBJ2-7; maybe TRBD2 (6 bases). Germline CDR1 SNHLY, CDR2 FYNNEI. Between the trimmed V and J ends, which lost 1 base and 2 bases, there was a span of 12 bases. This CDR3 spans 15 amino acids. The CDR3 nucleotides are TGTGCCAGCAGTGAAGGACCCGGGAGTACCTACGAGCAGTACTTC. Translation: CASSEGPGSTYEQYF.

The chain has TRBV11-2 and TRBJ1-4; D gene unclear. The CDR3 loop spans 14 amino acids. V was shortened by 0 bases and J by 8 bases, with 10 bases between the two germline ends. CDR1 SGHAT and CDR2 FQNNGV come from the germline V gene. Written as DNA, the CDR3 is TGTGCCAGCAGCTTAGATCAATGGGAAGAAAAACTGTTTTTT. Its protein product is CASSLDQWEEKLFF.

The chain carries TRBV5-1 and TRBJ2-1, with TRBD2 identical over 10 bases. V shed 4 bases, J shed 8 bases, and the junction held 6 bases outside the gene matches. This CDR3 is 14 amino acids long. From germline, CDR1 is SGHRS and CDR2 YFSETQ. CDR3 nucleotide sequence: TGCGCCAGCAGCCCTAGCGGGAGCCTCGATGAGCAGTTCTTC. Translation gives CASSPSGSLDEQFF.

The chain is built from TRBV5-8 and TRBJ1-4; D ambiguous. V was shortened by 4 bases and J by 0 bases, with 13 bases between the two germline ends. CDR3 size: 16 residues. CDR1 SGHTS and CDR2 YDEGEE come from the germline V gene. This chain's CDR3 is CASSTFFEATNEKLFF. The CDR3 DNA reads as TGTGCCAGCAGCACGTTTTTTGAGGCAACTAATGAAAAACTGTTTTTT. The complete variable domain, with remaining parts taken from reference TRBV5-8 and TRBJ1-4, reads EAGVTQSPTHLIKTRGQQATLRCSPISGHTSVYWYQQALGLGLQFLLWYDEGEERNRGNFPPRFSGRQFPNYSSELNVNALELEDSALYLCASSTFFEATNEKLFFGSGTQLSVL.

Remarks on this clone: A junction end diverges from the germline sequence, so it may reflect a read error. This chain joins TRBV27 and TRBJ2-7; no reliable D call. Germline V gene lookup returns CDR1 MNHEY and CDR2 SMNVEV (reference sequence). The CDR3 loop spans 13 amino acids. CDR3 loop: CASSFGLEYVQYF. CDR3 DNA sequence: TGTGCCAGCAGTTTCGGGCTAGAATACGTGCAGTACTTC.

The chain couples TRBV5-4 to TRBJ2-3; D is perhaps TRBD1 or TRBD2 (5 bases each). Trimming removed 0 bases from V and 3 bases from J, with 14 bases in between. Germline values: CDR1 SGHNT, CDR2 YYREEE (reference sequence). CDR3 length: 16 amino acids. CDR3 DNA: TGTGCCAGCAGCTTGGTAGGAGCCGGGACGACAGATACGCAGTATTTT. Its protein product is CASSLVGAGTTDTQYF.

This clone appeared a single time. The chain carries TRBV2 and TRBJ1-3, with TRBD1 matching over 7 bases. This CDR3 has 16 residues. The J segment lost 0 bases and the V segment lost 1 base, leaving 3 bases of the junction unmatched. The V gene's germline CDR1 is SNHLY and CDR2 FYNNEI. The chain's CDR3 is CASSEGDSYSGNTIYF. The CDR3 coding sequence is TGTGCCAGCAGTGAAGGGGACAGTTACTCTGGAAACACCATATATTTT.

The genes are TRBV25-1 and TRBJ2-1; 7 bases agree with TRBD1. Germline V gene sequence: CDR1 MGHDK, CDR2 SYGVNS. This CDR3 region has 14 residues. V was pared by 3 bases and J by 4 bases, with 3 bases of the junction left unmatched. CDR3 region: CASSDDRVYNEQFF. In DNA, the CDR3 is TGTGCCAGCAGTGATGACAGGGTTTACAATGAGCAGTTCTTC.

This chain links TRBV5-5 with TRBJ2-3, with D uncertain. The CDR3 consists of 16 residues. CDR1 and CDR2 from the germline V gene are SGHKS and YYEKEE (reference sequence). The ends were cut back, 2 bases at V and 0 bases at J, with 13 bases in the middle. The CDR3 nucleotides are TGTGCCAGCAGCTTTAGAGAAGCCATAAGCACAGATACGCAGTATTTT. Translated: CASSFREAISTDTQYF.

This chain links TRBV30 with TRBJ1-2; the D gene is possibly TRBD1 (5 bases). From germline, CDR1 is GTSNPN and CDR2 SVGIG (reference sequence). CDR3 size: 15 residues. Trimming took off 0 bases at V and 3 bases at J, with 14 bases between the two ends. The DNA for the CDR3 is TGTGCCTGGAGTGTACAGGCCGCCCAGGACTATGGCTACACCTTC. Residues: CAWSVQAAQDYGYTF.

V usage is TRBV7-2 and J usage is TRBJ1-4; unclear D gene. V was clipped by 5 bases and J by 8 bases, with 21 bases between them. The CDR3 length is 16 residues. Germline V CDR1 and CDR2: SGHTA, FQGNSA. The CDR3 region has the DNA TGTGCCAGCAGCCCCAACCCGGCGGAGGTTTCCGAAAAACTGTTTTTT. Protein: CASSPNPAEVSEKLFF.

The rearrangement joins TRBV30 to TRBJ1-6, with TRBD1 matching over 8 bases. J lost 5 bases, V lost 0 bases, and 9 bases had no gene match. The length of the CDR3 is 17 residues. Germline V CDR1 and CDR2: GTSNPN, SVGIG (reference sequence). The CDR3: CAWSVARTGGHNSPLHF. The CDR3 bases are TGTGCCTGGAGTGTGGCACGTACAGGGGGACATAATTCACCCCTCCACTTT.

This rearrangement joins TRBV18 to TRBJ2-7; either TRBD1 or TRBD2 may fit D (5 bases each). The CDR3 is 14 residues long. Trimming cost V 0 bases and J 7 bases, with 13 bases left between them. Germline V gene sequence: CDR1 KGHSH, CDR2 LQKENI. CDR3 protein: CASSPPAGGREQYF. The DNA for the CDR3 is TGTGCCAGCTCACCACCGGCTGGGGGACGAGAGCAGTACTTC.

The chain uses TRBV7-2 and TRBJ2-3, with D possibly being TRBD2 (6 bases). CDR3 size: 16 residues. Germline V CDR1 and CDR2: SGHTA, FQGNSA. Trimming took off 1 base at V and 0 bases at J, with 11 bases between the two ends. This CDR3 reads CASSLGRGTSTDTQYF. As DNA, the CDR3 is TGTGCCAGCAGCTTAGGGCGGGGCACTAGCACAGATACGCAGTATTTT. The variable domain in full, with the rest retrieved from reference TRBV7-2 and TRBJ2-3, is GAGVSQSPSNKVTEKGKDVELRCDPISGHTALYWYRQSLGQGLEFLIYFQGNSAPDKSGLPSDRFSAERTGGSVSTLTIQRTQQEDSAVYLCASSLGRGTSTDTQYFGPGTRLTVL.

This sequence joins TRBV20-1 and TRBJ2-7; no reliable D call. The V end was cut by 3 bases, the J end by 3 bases, with 9 bases between. This CDR3 is 12 amino acids long. CDR1 and CDR2 (germline): DFQATT, SNEGSKA (reference sequence). CDR3 in amino acids: CSASVRSYEQYF. CDR3 coding DNA: TGCAGTGCTAGTGTACGGAGCTACGAGCAGTACTTC.

The gene calls are TRBV7-3 and TRBJ2-1, with D possibly TRBD2 on 6 matching bases. Germline CDR1 is SGHTA and CDR2 is FQGTGA. Trimming removed 0 bases from V and 2 bases from J, with 8 bases in between. The CDR3 extends over 15 amino acids. The chain's CDR3 is CASSLTGGTYNEQFF. The CDR3 bases are TGTGCCAGCAGCTTAACGGGGGGAACCTACAATGAGCAGTTCTTC.

This chain links TRBV19 with TRBJ2-6; no clear D. The CDR3 is 15 amino acids. Germline V gene data show CDR1 as LNHDA and CDR2 as SQIVND (reference sequence). Deletions cut 10 bases from V and 0 bases from J, with 13 bases between. The CDR3, as DNA: TGTGCCACTACCCCGTACCACTCTGGGGCCAACGTCCTGACTTTC. Protein sequence: CATTPYHSGANVLTF.

This clone was seen a few times. The V call is TRBV7-2, the J call TRBJ2-7, with D perhaps given as TRBD1 or TRBD2 (6 bases each). The CDR3 spans 17 residues. Trimming removed 1 base from V and 0 bases from J, with 16 bases in between. The germline V gene encodes CDR1 SGHTA and CDR2 FQGNSA. CDR3: CASSLEGGLISSYEQYF. As DNA, the CDR3 is TGTGCCAGCAGCTTAGAGGGGGGACTGATAAGCTCCTACGAGCAGTACTTC.

The gene calls are TRBV10-2 and TRBJ2-5, with D possibly being TRBD1 (7 bases). Germline loops: CDR1 WSHSY, CDR2 SAAADI. There are 15 residues in the CDR3. V was clipped by 6 bases and J by 6 bases, with 20 bases between them. The CDR3 is CASRRQGGDPKTQYF. The CDR3 nucleotides are TGCGCCAGCAGGCGACAGGGCGGGGATCCCAAGACCCAGTACTTC.

The V and J genes are TRBV16 and TRBJ1-2; D call uncertain. Trimming removed 2 bases from V and 4 bases from J, with 5 bases in between. Germline CDR1 reads KGHSY; CDR2 reads FQNENV. The CDR3 contains 12 residues. CDR3 loop: CASSQITYGYTF. CDR3 coding DNA: TGTGCCAGCAGCCAAATCACCTATGGCTACACCTTC.

The genes are TRBV7-3 and TRBJ2-5; D is undetermined. The CDR3 length is 13 residues. CDR1 is SGHTA, CDR2 FQGTGA, per germline. Trimming removed 1 base from V and 4 bases from J, with 7 bases in between. The CDR3 coding sequence is TGTGCCAGCAGCTTAAGCCTGGGAGAGACCCAGTACTTC. Its protein is CASSLSLGETQYF.

The chain uses TRBV7-3 and TRBJ1-2; maybe TRBD1 (6 bases). This CDR3 region has 14 residues. CDR1 is SGHTA, CDR2 FQGTGA, per germline. V was clipped by 5 bases and J by 8 bases, with 18 bases between them. In nucleotides, the CDR3 is TGTGCCAGCAGCGATCAACCTCTACAGGGCGGCTACACCTTC. The encoded protein is CASSDQPLQGGYTF.

The V call is TRBV6-6, the J call TRBJ2-3; D is possibly TRBD2 (6 bases). CDR3 size: 15 residues. Trimming left V 2 bases short and J 0 bases short, with 9 bases between. Germline V CDR1 and CDR2: MNHNY, SVGAGI (reference sequence). In nucleotides, the CDR3 is TGTGCCAGCAGTTACACCAGCGGGAGCACAGATACGCAGTATTTT. This gives the protein CASSYTSGSTDTQYF.

This clone has just a few counts. This chain connects TRBV7-9 to TRBJ2-7; 8 bases are shared with TRBD2. The ends lost 1 base at V and 0 bases at J; junction bases unmatched: 2. The CDR3 length is 15 residues. Per the germline V gene, CDR1 is SEHNR and CDR2 is FQNEAQ (reference sequence). For the CDR3, the DNA is TGTGCCAGCAGCTTAGACCTAGCGGGCTCCTACGAGCAGTACTTC. It encodes CASSLDLAGSYEQYF.

This clone was observed a single time. J is TRBJ2-5 and V is TRBV7-2; a possible D gene is TRBD2 (6 bases). Germline loops: CDR1 SGHTA, CDR2 FQGNSA. The V and J ends lost 1 base and 2 bases respectively, with 14 bases between them. The CDR3 loop spans 16 amino acids. DNA of the CDR3: TGTGCCAGCAGCTTAGTATTGGAGGGGAGGCAAGAGACCCAGTACTTC. This gives the protein CASSLVLEGRQETQYF.

The chain uses TRBV30 and TRBJ2-3, with unresolved D. The CDR3 runs to 14 residues. V lost 0 bases, J lost 2 bases, and 9 bases lay in between. The germline V gene has CDR1 GTSNPN and CDR2 SVGIG (reference sequence). CDR3 nucleotides: TGTGCCTGGAGTGTTGTGGCAATCACAGATACGCAGTATTTT. Its translation: CAWSVVAITDTQYF. The whole variable domain, filled in from reference TRBV30 and TRBJ2-3, reads SQTIHQWPATLVQPVGSPLSLECTVEGTSNPNLYWYRQAAGRGLQLLFYSVGIGQISSEVPQNLSASRPQDRQFILSSKKLLLSDSGFYLCAWSVVAITDTQYFGPGTRLTVL.

The CDR3 sequence is CASSPAYRRRDEQYF. In nucleotides, the CDR3 is TGCGCCAGCAGCCCCGCATATCGTAGGCGGGACGAGCAGTACTTC. The V gene is TRBV4-3, the J gene TRBJ2-7; tentative D call: TRBD2 (5 bases). The V and J ends lost 4 bases and 5 bases respectively, with 18 bases between them. The germline gives CDR1 LGHNA, CDR2 YSLEER. There are 15 residues in the CDR3.

The rearrangement joins TRBV19 to TRBJ2-3; 11 nucleotides line up with TRBD2. Per the germline V gene, CDR1 is LNHDA and CDR2 is SQIVND (reference sequence). CDR3 length: 16 residues. V was clipped by 6 bases and J by 0 bases; unmatched bases: 5. The CDR3 spells CASRGLADPSTDTQYF. The DNA for the CDR3 is TGTGCCAGTAGGGGACTAGCGGACCCAAGCACAGATACGCAGTATTTT.

This sequence joins TRBV5-1 and TRBJ2-2, with 9 bases identical to TRBD1. The trim removed 4 bases at V and 8 bases at J, leaving 9 bases unmatched. The CDR3 is 15 amino acids. Germline values: CDR1 SGHRS, CDR2 YFSETQ. In DNA form, the CDR3 reads TGCGCCAGCAGCCGCCGACAGGGGGAAGAGGGGGAGCTGTTTTTT. This codes for CASSRRQGEEGELFF. Combining the CDR3 with reference TRBV5-1 and TRBJ2-2 gives the whole variable domain KAGVTQTPRYLIKTRGQQVTLSCSPISGHRSVSWYQQTPGQGLQFLFEYFSETQRNKGNFPGRFSGRQFSNSRSEMNVSTLELGDSALYLCASSRRQGEEGELFFGEGSRLTVL.